Each of the 28 T cell receptor beta chains below was sequenced from the same sample in a study of blood T cells in healthy people across ages. Then a second PCR, running about 6 to 11 cycles, was carried out with a sample-barcoded 5' primer and a J-beta primer mix. TCRdb independently ran MiXCR on the 5' RACE reads; one entry per CDR3 protein. This table has 800,000 to 950,000 distinct CDR3 sequences, roughly 40% appearing once. The sequenced sample consisted of blood. The receptor source for this set is a man aged 18 to 30 in good health.

The chain combines TRBV12-3 or TRBV12-4 with TRBJ2-3, with TRBD1 identical over 7 bases. The trim removed 6 bases at V and 2 bases at J, leaving 5 bases unmatched. The CDR3 is 14 amino acids. The CDR3 is CASREGQYTDTQYF. DNA of the CDR3: TGTGCCAGCAGAGAGGGACAGTACACAGATACGCAGTATTTT.

V is TRBV6-5 and J is TRBJ1-4, with a tentative D call TRBD1 (6 bases). This CDR3 spans 18 amino acids. Trimming left V 0 bases short and J 7 bases short, with 21 bases between. Per the germline V gene, CDR1 is MNHEY and CDR2 is SVGAGI. CDR3 sequence (DNA): TGTGCCAGCAGTTACTCCGCCCCGCGGAGCAGGGGATCTGAAAAACTGTTTTTT. Protein: CASSYSAPRSRGSEKLFF.

The V and J genes are TRBV20-1 and TRBJ2-3; a possible D gene is TRBD2 (5 bases). The CDR3 runs 11 residues. CDR1 is DFQATT, CDR2 SNEGSKA, per germline (reference sequence). The ends were cut back, 8 bases at V and 6 bases at J, with 12 bases in the middle. The CDR3 DNA sequence: TGCAGTCCTTCCGGGATGGATACGCAGTATTTT. Its protein product is CSPSGMDTQYF.

This clonotype was seen only a few times. DNA for the CDR3: TGCGCCAGCAGCTTAAGGCGAACCTCTGGGGCCAACGTCCTGACTTTC. This gives the protein CASSLRRTSGANVLTF. V is TRBV5-1 and J is TRBJ2-6; D remains unclear. CDR3 length: 16 residues. In germline, CDR1 is SGHRS, CDR2 YFSETQ. The ends were cut back, 2 bases at V and 0 bases at J, with 9 bases in the middle.

The V and J genes are TRBV5-1 and TRBJ1-1; TRBD1 is a possible D gene (5 bases). The CDR3 has 14 amino acids. In germline, CDR1 is SGHRS, CDR2 YFSETQ. V lost 4 bases, J lost 3 bases, and 13 bases lay in between. The CDR3 loop is CASSLTVSDTEAFF. The CDR3 DNA follows: TGCGCCAGCAGCCTGACAGTTTCCGACACTGAAGCTTTCTTT.

The rearrangement uses TRBV4-1 and TRBJ2-5; TRBD1 aligns across 7 bases. Per germline, CDR1 MGHRA and CDR2 YSYEKL. Losses at the gene ends were 1 base for V and 4 bases for J; bases not matched to a gene: 6. The CDR3 runs 15 residues. This chain's CDR3 is CASSQVWDSTETQYF. The CDR3, as DNA: TGCGCCAGCAGCCAAGTTTGGGACAGCACAGAGACCCAGTACTTC.

This clonotype was found many times. V and J are TRBV4-3 and TRBJ1-2; 8 bases are a match to TRBD1. The germline V gene encodes CDR1 LGHNA and CDR2 YSLEER. With V trimmed by 1 base and J by 4 bases, 14 bases remained unmatched. The CDR3 extends over 18 amino acids. As DNA, the CDR3 is TGCGCCAGCAGCCAAGTGAGAACGGGACAGGCGACACCCTATGGCTACACCTTC. Protein sequence: CASSQVRTGQATPYGYTF.

This clonotype was recorded many times. The chain has TRBV7-2 and TRBJ2-7; D ambiguous. CDR1 SGHTA and CDR2 FQGNSA come from the germline V gene. Deletions cut 1 base from V and 2 bases from J, with 6 bases between. This CDR3 region has 13 residues. DNA of the CDR3: TGTGCCAGCAGCTTAGTGGTAGCCTACGAGCAGTACTTC. Translated, it gives CASSLVVAYEQYF.

Concerning this clonotype itself: One end of the junction is discordant with germline, which a read error may explain. The rearrangement uses TRBV29-1 and TRBJ2-7; perhaps TRBD1 as D (5 bases). CDR1 is SQVTM and CDR2 is ANQGSEA in the germline V gene. The CDR3 has 14 amino acids. The CDR3 is CGVELQGWANEQYF. CDR3 nucleotides: TGCGGCGTTGAGTTGCAGGGATGGGCAAATGAGCAGTACTTC.

The J gene is TRBJ2-7, the V gene TRBV12-5; D gene unclear. With the DNA end fitting TRBJ2-5 better, the J assignment may be wrong. The CDR3 has 15 amino acids. Germline V lookup: CDR1 LGHNT, CDR2 FRNRAP. The CDR3 here is CASGLRAGVEETQYF. CDR3 DNA sequence: TGTGCTAGTGGTTTGAGGGCAGGAGTAGAAGAGACCCAGTACTTC.

The CDR3 DNA follows: TGTGCCAGCAGTTTCCGACAGGGAGCCAAAAACATTCAGTACTTC. Protein product: CASSFRQGAKNIQYF. The V call is TRBV12-3 or TRBV12-4, the J call TRBJ2-4, with 7 bases that match TRBD1. V lost 3 bases and J lost 0; bases outside the gene matches: 2. The CDR3 spans 15 residues.

In its sample, this clonotype was seen once. A read error may produce the germline difference seen at one junction end. This CDR3 reads CASSRGTPHNPPFHF. The CDR3 DNA is TGTGCCAGCAGCAGAGGGACTCCCCATAATCCACCCTTCCACTTT. The V call is TRBV12-3 or TRBV12-4, the J call TRBJ1-6; D might be TRBD1 (5 bases). There are 15 residues in the CDR3.

The gene calls are TRBV9 and TRBJ1-1; TRBD1 is a possible D gene (5 bases). Germline-derived CDR1 and CDR2 are SGDLS and YYNGEE. CDR3 size: 12 residues. V lost 4 bases and J 7 bases, leaving 11 bases between the germline ends. The CDR3 DNA follows: TGTGCCAGCAGCCAGGGTAGTGGTGAAGCTTTCTTT. Encoded protein: CASSQGSGEAFF.

This clonotype was seen at least ten times. V usage is TRBV20-1 and J usage is TRBJ1-2; D remains unclear. The CDR3 spans 11 residues. Germline CDR1 reads DFQATT; CDR2 reads SNEGSKA (reference sequence). V was trimmed by 3 bases and J by 8 bases, leaving 10 bases between them. The DNA of the CDR3 is TGCAGTGCTAGCTCTCCGGAGGGCTACACCTTC. Protein sequence: CSASSPEGYTF.

The V gene is TRBV11-2, the J gene TRBJ1-1, with TRBD1 matching over 8 bases. Germline loops: CDR1 SGHAT, CDR2 FQNNGV. V dropped 1 base and J dropped 5; count of bases not matched to a gene: 6. This CDR3 comprises 15 residues. CDR3 region: CASSLVMDRETEAFF. In DNA, the CDR3 is TGTGCCAGCAGCTTAGTTATGGACAGGGAAACTGAAGCTTTCTTT. The full variable domain, with the rest looked up from reference TRBV11-2 and TRBJ1-1, is EAGVAQSPRYKIIEKRQSVAFWCNPISGHATLYWYQQILGQGPKLLIQFQNNGVVDDSQLPKDRFSAERLKGVDSTLKIQPAKLEDSAVYLCASSLVMDRETEAFFGQGTRLTVV.

This clonotype was seen a few times. One junction end disagrees with the germline gene, perhaps due to a read error. The V gene is TRBV7-2, the J gene TRBJ2-3; TRBD2 matches at 9 bases. CDR1 and CDR2 from the germline V gene are SGHTA and FQGNSA. The CDR3 is 16 residues long. The CDR3 coding sequence is TGTGCCAGCAGCTTAGACCCAGCGGGGGGCACAGATACGCGGTATTTT. Translated, it gives CASSLDPAGGTDTRYF.

The V gene is TRBV20-1, the J gene TRBJ1-3, with D uncertain. The CDR3 covers 14 residues. CDR1 DFQATT and CDR2 SNEGSKA come from the germline V gene (reference sequence). V lost 4 bases and J 0 bases, leaving 10 bases between the germline ends. The CDR3 DNA is TGCAGTGCTAAGCCCGCCGACTCTGGAAACACCATATATTTT. Its protein is CSAKPADSGNTIYF.

This clonotype has a handful of counts. The rearrangement links TRBV4-1 to TRBJ1-2; D call uncertain. Germline lookup yields CDR1 MGHRA and CDR2 YSYEKL. The CDR3 length is 15 residues. Trimming stripped 1 base from V and 7 bases from J, with 16 bases between. The CDR3 here is CASSQAMTSVCGYTF. The CDR3 region has the DNA TGCGCCAGCAGCCAAGCAATGACATCTGTCTGTGGCTACACCTTC.

V is TRBV28 and J is TRBJ2-1; D assignment may be TRBD1 or TRBD2 (6 bases each). V gave up 3 bases and J gave up 9 bases, with 21 bases separating them. The CDR3 is 16 amino acids. Germline CDR1 MDHEN, CDR2 SYDVKM. In DNA, the CDR3 is TGTGCCAGCAGTTTCATCCCGACGGAGGGACAAGGTGAGCAGTTCTTC. This sequence encodes CASSFIPTEGQGEQFF.

The V and J genes are TRBV29-1 and TRBJ2-3; D tentatively reads TRBD1 or TRBD2 (5 bases each). Germline V gene data show CDR1 as SQVTM and CDR2 as ANQGSEA. This CDR3 contains 15 residues. With 1 base removed from V and 4 bases from J, the gap between germline ends came to 15 bases. The CDR3 region is CSVEGLPGTPDTQYF. Written as DNA, the CDR3 is TGCAGCGTTGAAGGACTCCCAGGGACCCCAGATACGCAGTATTTT.

The V and J genes are TRBV18 and TRBJ1-3, with 7 bases that match TRBD1. The CDR3 totals 17 residues. CDR1 is KGHSH and CDR2 is LQKENI in the germline V gene. Unmatched junction bases numbered 14, after V lost 5 bases and J lost 4 bases. The CDR3 nucleotides read TGTGCCAGCTCAACTCCCCCTCAGGGGGTAGGCGGAAACACCATATATTTT. Residues: CASSTPPQGVGGNTIYF.

CDR3 residues: CSARLRDPTETQYF. The DNA for the CDR3 is TGCAGTGCTAGATTAAGGGACCCGACGGAGACCCAGTACTTC. The V call is TRBV20-1, the J call TRBJ2-5; either TRBD1 or TRBD2 may fit D (5 bases each). The CDR3 spans 14 residues. V was clipped by 2 bases and J by 5 bases, with 15 bases between them. Germline CDR1 and CDR2: DFQATT and SNEGSKA (reference sequence).

This clonotype has a handful of counts. CDR3 DNA: TGTGCCACAGGCGTGAACACTGAAGCTTTCTTT. It yields the protein CATGVNTEAFF. The chain joins TRBV10-3 to TRBJ1-1, with D uncertain. V lost 10 bases, J lost 0 bases, and 6 bases lay in between. The CDR3 extends over 11 amino acids. Germline values: CDR1 ENHRY, CDR2 SYGVKD.

The rearrangement uses TRBV24-1 and TRBJ2-1, with D hard to call. Trimming removed 4 bases from V and 5 bases from J, with 8 bases in between. CDR3 length equals 13 residues. The V gene's germline CDR1 is KGHDR and CDR2 SFDVKD. As DNA, the CDR3 is TGTGCCACCAGTGACCCGACTGACAATGAGCAGTTCTTC. Translation: CATSDPTDNEQFF.

This clonotype has just a few counts. J is TRBJ1-1 and V is TRBV27; no definite D call. The CDR3 has 13 residues. The V and J ends lost 2 bases and 2 bases respectively, with 6 bases between them. Germline lookup yields CDR1 MNHEY and CDR2 SMNVEV (reference sequence). The CDR3, as DNA: TGTGCCAGCAGTTTAAGCATTAACACTGAAGCTTTCTTT. It specifies CASSLSINTEAFF.

The V call is TRBV29-1, the J call TRBJ2-1, with D perhaps matching TRBD1 or TRBD2 (5 bases each). V was shortened by 3 bases and J by 10 bases, with 19 bases between the two germline ends. CDR3 size: 14 residues. Per germline, CDR1 SQVTM and CDR2 ANQGSEA. CDR3 amino acids: CSVDRDGHHYEQFF. The CDR3 bases are TGCAGCGTTGATCGGGACGGACATCATTACGAGCAGTTCTTC.

This clonotype was detected once. This sequence may be a read error, since a much larger clone differs from it by one base. The rearrangement uses TRBV29-1 and TRBJ1-2, with D possibly matching TRBD1 (6 bases). The CDR3 contains 10 residues. Germline V gene data show CDR1 as SQVTM and CDR2 as ANQGSEA. This chain's CDR3 is CNAGDNGYTF. DNA for the CDR3: TGCAACGCCGGGGACAATGGCTACACCTTC. The variable domain in full, with the rest retrieved from reference TRBV29-1 and TRBJ1-2, is SAVISQKPSRDICQRGTSLTIQCQVDSQVTMMFWYRQQPGQSLTLIATANQGSEATYESGFVIDKFPISRPNLTFSTLTVSNMSPEDSSIYLCNAGDNGYTFGSGTRLTVV.

This chain joins TRBV15 and TRBJ2-5; D gene uncertain. Between the trimmed V and J ends, which lost 4 bases and 0 bases, there was a span of 9 bases. Looked up from germline, CDR1 is LNHNV and CDR2 is YYDKDF (reference sequence). This CDR3 has 14 residues. CDR3 sequence (DNA): TGTGCCACCAGCACCCGCGGCTACCAAGAGACCCAGTACTTC. This gives the protein CATSTRGYQETQYF.